One and the same sample provided the 27 T cell receptor beta chains below, sequenced in a study of tissue T cells after allogeneic stem cell transplantation. Sequencing was performed with immunoSEQ multiplex PCR; in TCRdb, only in-frame clones are kept and a portion is missing. The table records about 1,600 clones, 45% of them present only once. The time point is: mouse harvest day 14 after allogeneic transplant. The graft held 10^6 splenic CD5+ T cells and 10^7 T-cell-depleted bone marrow cells. The sequenced sample was spleen. The receptors were sampled from a female BALB/c mouse given C57BL/6 T cells with graft-versus-host disease after an allogeneic hematopoietic cell transplant.

A word on this clone: Mouse germline and gene names are used. The CDR3 is cut off 1 residue early in the read; its end comes from the germline J gene. This chain joins TRBV3 and TRBJ2-5; D possibly matches TRBD1 or TRBD2 (6 bases each). This CDR3 comprises 14 residues. Trimming left V 0 bases short and J 11 bases short, with 15 bases between. Germline V gene sequence: CDR1 SNHLY, CDR2 FYNGKV (reference sequence). CDR3 DNA, as far as it was read: TGTGCCAGCAGCTTAGCTGGGGGCGCGCGAGACCAGTAC. This translates into CASSLAGGARDQY. From start to end, the CDR3 is CASSLAGGARDQYF.

This clone has a handful of counts. The gene symbols are mouse symbols. The CDR3 end is not reached by the read, which stops 1 residue before it; the germline J gene fills it in. V gene TRBV19 combines with J gene TRBJ1-5, with 7 bases that match TRBD1. This CDR3 comprises 15 residues. Per germline, CDR1 FNHDT and CDR2 SITEND (reference sequence). V shed 5 bases and J 2 bases; nucleotides not matched to a gene: 7. CDR3 amino acids: CASSPGTEDNQAPLF. CDR3 DNA, as far as it was read: TGTGCCAGCAGCCCCGGGACAGAGGACAACCAGGCTCCGCTT.

Points on this clone: The listed genes are named as in mouse. The read terminates 1 residue ahead of where the CDR3 ends, so the germline J gene completes it. The genes are TRBV15 and TRBJ1-3, with 11 positions matching TRBD1. Germline assignment: CDR1 SGHND and CDR2 FRSKSL. The CDR3 has 15 residues. The V and J ends lost 6 bases and 2 bases, in that order; junction bases with no gene match: 3. CDR3 residues: CASRPDRGPGNTLYF. CDR3 bases read: TGTGCCAGCAGACCGGACAGGGGGCCTGGAAATACGCTCTAT. Drawing the rest from reference TRBV15 and TRBJ1-3, the complete variable domain is DAGVTQTPRHEVAEKGQTIILKCEPVSGHNDLFWYRQTKIQGLELLSYFRSKSLMEDGGAFKDRFKAEMLNSSFSTLKIQPTEPKDSAVYLCASRPDRGPGNTLYFGEGSRLIVV.

This clone ranks as medium-sized. Here the gene names and germline are mouse. The read stops 1 residue short of the end of the CDR3; the missing end is completed from the germline J gene. The gene calls are TRBV4 and TRBJ2-7, with 7 positions matching TRBD2. The CDR3 runs 12 residues. V gave up 5 bases and J gave up 4 bases; unmatched junction bases: 2. CDR1 and CDR2 (germline): LGHDT, YNNKQL (reference sequence). The CDR3 protein is CASSPWGYEQYF. CDR3 bases read: TGTGCCAGCAGCCCCTGGGGGTATGAACAGTAC.

A word on this clone: Gene names and germline match the mouse. The read ends 1 residue early relative to the CDR3; the germline J gene fills the gap. V gene TRBV5 combines with J gene TRBJ2-4; 8 bases line up with TRBD2. The CDR3 spans 16 residues. The germline V gene has CDR1 LGHNA and CDR2 YNLKQL (reference sequence). V shed 1 base and J 3 bases; nucleotides not matched to a gene: 6. The DNA read from the CDR3 is TGTGCCAGCAGCCAAGGGACTGGGATGGTACAAAACACCTTGTAC. It translates to CASSQGTGMVQNTLY. The entire CDR3 is CASSQGTGMVQNTLYF.

In the case of this clone: The genes are named according to mouse. The read ends 1 residue before the CDR3 terminus; that terminus is restored from the germline J gene. The chain recombines TRBV13-3 with TRBJ1-1; 7 bases map to TRBD1. The CDR3 is made up of 12 amino acids. Germline V lookup: CDR1 NNHDY, CDR2 SYVADS. Losses at the gene ends were 1 base for V and 9 bases for J; bases not matched to a gene: 3. Here the CDR3 reads CASSDRGRKVFF. The sequenced part of the CDR3 DNA is TGTGCCAGCAGTGATAGGGGGCGCAAAGTCTTC.

This clone turned up a few times. One end of the junction fails to match germline, which may point to a read error. Genes and germline come from the mouse. The CDR3 extends 1 residue past the end of the read, so its final part is completed from the germline J gene. The same CDR3 arises from other DNA sequences in this sample as well. This chain uses TRBV13-2 with TRBJ2-7; 13 bases map to TRBD2. This CDR3 has 18 amino acids. Germline CDR1 reads NNHNN; CDR2 reads SYGAGS (reference sequence). The CDR3 DNA, read in part, is TGTGCCCGCGGTGGGAGGGGACTGGGGGGGAGGAGCTCCTATGAACAGTAC. This translates into CARGGRGLGGRSSYEQY. The whole CDR3 sequence is CARGGRGLGGRSSYEQYF.

A note on this clone: Gene names and germline refer to mouse. The CDR3 end is not reached by the read, which stops 1 residue before it; the germline J gene fills it in. The genes are TRBV1 and TRBJ2-4; 7 positions agree with TRBD1. Looked up from germline, CDR1 is NSQYPW and CDR2 is LRSPGD (reference sequence). The V and J ends lost 8 bases and 0 bases, in that order; junction bases with no gene match: 5. This CDR3 has 14 amino acids. CDR3 in amino acids: CTCSAGGSQNTLYF. The CDR3 bases that were read are TGCACCTGCTCCGCAGGGGGAAGTCAAAACACCTTGTAC.

Points on this clone: The listed genes are named as in mouse. The read terminates 1 residue before the CDR3 end, so the remaining end is supplied by the germline J gene. V gene TRBV24 combines with J gene TRBJ2-7; possibly TRBD1 for D (6 bases). V lost 0 bases to trimming and J lost 7 bases, with 13 bases between them. Germline V gene data show CDR1 as KGHTA and CDR2 as FRNEEI. The CDR3 spans 14 residues. The CDR3 here is CASSLYSGAREQYF. The DNA read from the CDR3 is TGTGCCAGCAGTCTGTATTCAGGGGCGAGGGAACAGTAC.

Only one count was recorded for this clone. Gene names and germline match the mouse. The sequenced fragment ends 1 residue before the CDR3 boundary, so the rest is inferred from the germline J gene. The chain combines TRBV17 with TRBJ2-1, with D perhaps given as TRBD1 or TRBD2 (5 bases each). The V end was cut by 3 bases, the J end by 1 base, with 7 bases between. The CDR3 spans 14 residues. Germline V gene sequence: CDR1 MNHDT, CDR2 YYDKIL. The CDR3 DNA, read in part, is TGTGCTAGCAGTAGTGGGGACAACTATGCTGAGCAGTTC. It is translated as CASSSGDNYAEQF. The complete CDR3 protein is CASSSGDNYAEQFF.

On this clone itself: The gene symbols are mouse symbols. Read data end 1 residue before the CDR3 end; the end is taken from the germline J gene. The rearrangement links TRBV3 to TRBJ1-3, with 9 bases aligning to TRBD1. CDR3 length: 16 amino acids. The ends lost 1 base at V and 0 bases at J; junction bases unmatched: 1. CDR1 SNHLY and CDR2 FYNGKV come from the germline V gene (reference sequence). The CDR3 sequence is CASSLEGQGSGNTLYF. The part of the CDR3 DNA that was read is TGTGCCAGCAGCTTAGAGGGACAGGGTTCTGGAAATACGCTCTAT.

This clone has a handful of counts. Genes here carry mouse names. Coverage ceases 1 residue before the CDR3 finishes, and the germline J gene fills in the end. The V call is TRBV13-1, the J call TRBJ2-7, with 7 bases aligning to TRBD1. V dropped 0 bases and J dropped 0; count of bases not matched to a gene: 0. The CDR3 runs 14 residues. Germline V gene lookup returns CDR1 NSHNY and CDR2 SYGAGN. CDR3 DNA (partial): TGTGCCAGCAGTGATGACAGGGGCTCCTATGAACAGTAC. Its protein product is CASSDDRGSYEQY. The whole CDR3 sequence reads CASSDDRGSYEQYF.

This clone is large by share. The genes and germline here are from mouse. This sample also contains other DNA sequences that code for the same CDR3. The CDR3 loop is CASSLGNNQAPLF. The sequenced part of the CDR3 DNA is TGTGCCAGCAGTCTTGGTAACAACCAGGCTCCGCTT. This chain connects TRBV26 to TRBJ1-5; D not resolved. The CDR3 end is not reached by the read, which stops 1 residue before it; the germline J gene fills it in. The CDR3 spans 13 residues. Per germline, CDR1 KGHPV and CDR2 FQNQEV (reference sequence). V was cut by 3 bases and J by 0 bases, with 3 bases left in between. Complete variable domain (other parts from reference TRBV26 and TRBJ1-5): NSKVIQTPRYLVKGQGQKAKMRCIPEKGHPVVFWYQQNKNNEFKFLINFQNQEVLQQIDMTEKRFSAECPSNSPCSLEIQSSEAGDSALYLCASSLGNNQAPLFGEGTRLSVL.

This clone has just a few counts. Genes and germline are mouse. The CDR3 is cut off 1 residue early in the read; its end comes from the germline J gene. The chain uses TRBV14 and TRBJ2-2; a weak D match, TRBD1 (5 bases). The germline V gene encodes CDR1 SGHDT and CDR2 FRDEAV. The V end was cut by 2 bases, the J end by 3 bases, with 5 bases between. This CDR3 has 13 residues. The CDR3 DNA, read in part, is TGTGCCAGCAGTTTAGGGGACACCGGGCAGCTCTAC. This translates into CASSLGDTGQLY. The entire CDR3 protein reads CASSLGDTGQLYF.

By share of the sample, this clone is medium-sized. Gene names and germline refer to mouse. The CDR3 end lies 1 residue beyond the end of the read and is filled in from the germline J gene. V usage is TRBV31 and J usage is TRBJ2-7, with 7 bases matching TRBD2. CDR3 size: 13 residues. Germline-derived CDR1 and CDR2 are GKSSPN and SITVG. V lost 1 base, J lost 0 bases, and 0 bases stayed unmatched. The part of the CDR3 DNA that was read is TGTGCCTGGAGTCCTGGGGGCTCCTATGAACAGTAC. Its translation is CAWSPGGSYEQY. From start to end, the CDR3 is CAWSPGGSYEQYF. The full variable domain, in which reference TRBV31 and TRBJ2-7 provide the parts outside the CDR3, is AQTIHQWPVAEIKAVGSPLSLGCTIKGKSSPNLYWYWQATGGTLQQLFYSITVGQVESVVQLNLSASRPKDDQFILSTEKLLLSHSGFYLCAWSPGGSYEQYFGPGTRLTVL.

Details on this clone: Gene names refer to mouse genes. The read terminates 1 residue before the CDR3 end, so the remaining end is supplied by the germline J gene. This chain uses TRBV16 with TRBJ2-3, with D perhaps matching TRBD1 (6 bases). Trimming removed 5 bases from V and 0 bases from J, with 9 bases in between. The CDR3 is made up of 14 amino acids. Germline CDR1 reads SGHSA; CDR2 reads FRNQAP. CDR3 residues: CASSLQGSAETLYF. The part of the CDR3 DNA that was read is TGTGCAAGCAGCCTACAGGGTAGTGCAGAAACGCTGTAT. The full variable domain, with the rest looked up from reference TRBV16 and TRBJ2-3, is NAGVIQTPRHKVTGKGQEATLWCEPISGHSAVFWYRQTIVQGLEFLTYFRNQAPIDDSGMPKERFSAQMPNQSHSTLKIQSTQPQDSAVYLCASSLQGSAETLYFGSGTRLTVL.

A note on this clone: Gene names are mouse gene names. The CDR3 extends 1 residue past the end of the read, so its final part is completed from the germline J gene. The chain links TRBV16 to TRBJ2-3; the D is unclear. CDR1 and CDR2 (germline): SGHSA, FRNQAP. There are 14 residues in the CDR3. Trimming pared 1 base from V and 0 bases from J, leaving 5 bases between. CDR3 bases read: TGTGCAAGCAGCTTAGCCTCAAGTGCAGAAACGCTGTAT. Translated, it gives CASSLASSAETLY. The full CDR3 is CASSLASSAETLYF.

A few counts support this clone. The gene names given are mouse names. The sequenced fragment ends 1 residue before the CDR3 boundary, so the rest is inferred from the germline J gene. This chain links TRBV12-1 with TRBJ2-1; 8 nucleotides line up with TRBD2. The CDR3 covers 13 residues. The V gene end was trimmed by 1 base and the J gene end by 5 bases; junction bases not matched to a gene: 0. CDR1 is SGHSN and CDR2 is HYEKVE in the germline V gene. The CDR3 bases that were read are TGTGCCAGCTCTCTACTGGGGGATGCTGAGCAGTTC. Amino acids: CASSLLGDAEQF. The full CDR3 sequence reads CASSLLGDAEQFF.

This clone is medium-sized. The germline and genes are mouse ones. The CDR3 end is not reached by the read, which stops 1 residue before it; the germline J gene fills it in. V gene TRBV19 combines with J gene TRBJ2-7; the match to TRBD2 covers 12 bases. This CDR3 has 13 amino acids. J lost 6 bases, V lost 5 bases, and 3 bases had no gene match. Germline CDR1 reads FNHDT; CDR2 reads SITEND (reference sequence). CDR3 amino acids: CASRDWGGAEQYF. The DNA read from the CDR3 is TGTGCCAGCAGAGACTGGGGGGGCGCTGAACAGTAC.

By its share, this clone is medium-sized. Gene and germline names: mouse. The DNA ends 1 residue before the CDR3 does, and the rest of the CDR3 is filled in from the germline J gene. This sequence joins TRBV1 and TRBJ1-1; 8 nucleotides line up with TRBD1. Germline V gene data show CDR1 as NSQYPW and CDR2 as LRSPGD (reference sequence). This CDR3 spans 14 amino acids. Unmatched junction bases numbered 1, after V lost 4 bases and J lost 0 bases. The part of the CDR3 DNA that was read is TGCACCTGCAGTGGGGGACAGGCAAACACAGAAGTCTTC. Translated, it gives CTCSGGQANTEVF. The complete CDR3 reads CTCSGGQANTEVFF.

Concerning this clone: Here the gene names and germline are mouse. The read falls 1 residue short of the CDR3 end, and the missing part is taken from the germline J gene. This chain joins TRBV12-2 and TRBJ2-5; 12 positions match TRBD2. The J segment lost 1 base and the V segment lost 2 bases, leaving 6 bases of the junction unmatched. The CDR3 loop spans 17 amino acids. CDR1 is SGHLS and CDR2 is HYDKME in the germline V gene. CDR3 sequence: CASSPRLGGRDQDTQYF. CDR3 DNA, as far as it was read: TGTGCCAGCTCTCCCCGACTGGGGGGGCGCGACCAAGACACCCAGTAC.

To note about this clone: Genes and germline are mouse. The CDR3 protein is CASSDGREDTQYF. The DNA read from the CDR3 is TGTGCCAGCAGTGATGGCAGGGAAGACACCCAGTAC. The rearrangement uses TRBV13-3 and TRBJ2-5; a weak D match, TRBD1 (5 bases). The read halts 1 residue ahead of the CDR3 end, with the missing end drawn from the germline J gene. The germline V gene has CDR1 NNHDY and CDR2 SYVADS. The CDR3 loop spans 13 amino acids. Trimming stripped 0 bases from V and 4 bases from J, with 6 bases between.

As regards this clone: Mouse names are used for the genes. The observed sequence ends 1 residue before the CDR3 terminus, with the missing tail filled in from the germline J gene. This rearrangement joins TRBV31 to TRBJ2-3, with D possibly being TRBD2 (6 bases). CDR1 GKSSPN and CDR2 SITVG come from the germline V gene. This CDR3 contains 14 residues. Deletions cut 0 bases from V and 0 bases from J, with 7 bases between. CDR3 protein: CAWSLWGSAETLYF. The covered CDR3 bases are TGTGCCTGGAGTCTCTGGGGTAGTGCAGAAACGCTGTAT.

For this clone: Here the gene names and germline are mouse. The read halts 1 residue ahead of the CDR3 end, with the missing end drawn from the germline J gene. The chain couples TRBV13-2 to TRBJ2-7, with TRBD2 matching 7 bases. V shed 1 base, J shed 0 bases, and the junction held 4 bases outside the gene matches. CDR3 size: 15 residues. Germline assignment: CDR1 NNHNN and CDR2 SYGAGS (reference sequence). CDR3 loop: CASGDHWGLSYEQYF. CDR3 DNA (partial): TGTGCCAGCGGTGATCACTGGGGTCTCTCCTATGAACAGTAC.

On this clone: Here the gene names and germline are mouse. The read stops 1 residue short of the end of the CDR3; the missing end is completed from the germline J gene. The rearrangement joins TRBV3 to TRBJ2-4, with D unresolved. This CDR3 is 12 amino acids long. V lost 4 bases to trimming and J lost 0 bases, with 2 bases between them. Germline V gene data show CDR1 as SNHLY and CDR2 as FYNGKV (reference sequence). The CDR3 spells CASSSSQNTLYF. The CDR3 bases that were read are TGTGCCAGCAGCTCTAGTCAAAACACCTTGTAC.

This clone rates as large (0.1 to 1%). Gene names denote mouse genes. From the germline J gene comes the end of the CDR3, since the read stops 1 residue before it. The chain combines TRBV2 with TRBJ2-7; 9 bases align to TRBD2. There are 14 residues in the CDR3. Looked up from germline, CDR1 is LGHNA and CDR2 is YSYQKL. The V segment lost 3 bases and the J segment 3 bases; nucleotides outside the gene matches: 3. The part of the CDR3 DNA that was read is TGTGCCAGCAGCCAGGCGACTGGGGGCTATGAACAGTAC. It codes for CASSQATGGYEQY. The complete CDR3 sequence is CASSQATGGYEQYF.

A word on this clone: The gene symbols are mouse symbols. The read falls 1 residue short of the CDR3 end, and the missing part is taken from the germline J gene. The V and J genes are TRBV16 and TRBJ1-3, with D perhaps TRBD1 (6 bases). The length of the CDR3 is 15 residues. Germline CDR1 and CDR2: SGHSA and FRNQAP. Trimming left V 3 bases short and J 0 bases short, with 9 bases between. The CDR3 DNA, read in part, is TGTGCAAGCAGCTTTCGACAGGATTCTGGAAATACGCTCTAT. This codes for CASSFRQDSGNTLY. The whole CDR3 protein is CASSFRQDSGNTLYF.